Listed below are T cell receptor beta chains from one sample, sequenced in a study of glioma-infiltrating T cells. TCRdb reprocessed the multiplex PCR reads with MiXCR, giving one entry per CDR3 protein. Here the sample spans around 350,000 distinct CDR3 sequences, 41% being singletons. Sequencing was done on a sample of glioma tissue, nonneoplastic brain tissue, or PBMCs (not recorded which). The receptors were gathered from a human donor with low-grade glioma or glioblastoma, undergoing nonglioma brain surgery, or in good health (not recorded which). The CDR3 runs from the conserved cysteine through the conserved F or W. Each record gives: clone size, D gene, J gene, V gene, CDR3 protein, CDR3 DNA. D genes are given only for firm matches. Rows give clone size only sometimes, using once, few, many, or a class for an expanded clone.

abundance: many
d_gene: -
j_gene: TRBJ1-5
v_gene: TRBV6-1
CDR3aa: CASSNGVTDQPQHF
CDR3nt: TGTGCCAGCAGTAACGGGGTAACCGATCAGCCCCAGCATTTT

abundance: few
d_gene: -
j_gene: TRBJ2-1
v_gene: TRBV29-1
CDR3aa: CSVVGGVLPHSYNEQFF
CDR3nt: TGCAGCGTTGTCGGAGGTGTGTTACCGCACTCCTACAATGAGCAGTTCTTC

abundance: -
d_gene: -
j_gene: TRBJ1-5
v_gene: TRBV27
CDR3aa: CASSPKNLDNQPQHF
CDR3nt: TGTGCCAGCAGCCCGAAAAACCTGGACAATCAGCCCCAGCATTTT

abundance: many
d_gene: -
j_gene: TRBJ1-1
v_gene: TRBV7-2
CDR3aa: CASSLRGRTEAFF
CDR3nt: TGTGCCAGCAGCTTGAGGGGAAGGACTGAAGCTTTCTTT

abundance: -
d_gene: -
j_gene: TRBJ1-1
v_gene: TRBV15
CDR3aa: CATSSLRQSNTEAFF
CDR3nt: TGTGCCACCAGCAGCTTACGACAGTCGAACACTGAAGCTTTCTTT

abundance: -
d_gene: -
j_gene: TRBJ2-7
v_gene: TRBV28
CDR3aa: CASSRRNPYEQYF
CDR3nt: TGTGCCAGCAGTCGCAGGAACCCCTACGAGCAATACTTC

abundance: many
d_gene: TRBD1
j_gene: TRBJ1-2
v_gene: TRBV25-1
CDR3aa: CASSELGTAVANYGYTF
CDR3nt: TGTGCCAGCAGTGAATTGGGGACAGCAGTAGCTAACTATGGCTACACCTTC

abundance: -
d_gene: TRBD2
j_gene: TRBJ2-5
v_gene: TRBV7-2
CDR3aa: CASSTRTSAQETQYF
CDR3nt: TGTGCCAGCAGCACCCGGACTAGCGCCCAAGAGACCCAGTACTTC

abundance: -
d_gene: -
j_gene: TRBJ1-2
v_gene: TRBV20-1
CDR3aa: CIARVTGLMSYTF
CDR3nt: TGCATTGCTAGGGTAACAGGGCTGATGAGCTACACCTTC

abundance: many
d_gene: -
j_gene: TRBJ1-2
v_gene: TRBV25-1
CDR3aa: CASSDKTMANYGYTF
CDR3nt: TGTGCCAGCAGTGACAAGACGATGGCTAACTATGGCTACACCTTC

abundance: many
d_gene: -
j_gene: TRBJ2-5
v_gene: TRBV6-2/TRBV6-3
CDR3aa: CASTQGTSGETQYF
CDR3nt: TGTGCCAGCACCCAAGGGACATCCGGGGAGACCCAGTACTTC

abundance: once
d_gene: -
j_gene: TRBJ1-2
v_gene: TRBV28
CDR3aa: CACSFPGHRYGYTF
CDR3nt: TGTGCCTGCAGTTTCCCGGGACACCGCTATGGCTACACCTTC

abundance: -
d_gene: TRBD1
j_gene: TRBJ1-6
v_gene: TRBV25-1
CDR3aa: CASSDFLGQPNSPLHF
CDR3nt: TGTGCCAGCAGTGATTTTCTGGGACAGCCGAATTCACCCCTCCACTTT

abundance: few
d_gene: -
j_gene: TRBJ2-7
v_gene: TRBV20-1
CDR3aa: CSAPRGRTSYEQYF
CDR3nt: TGCAGTGCCCCCAGAGGGAGAACCTCCTACGAGCAGTACTTC

abundance: once
d_gene: TRBD2
j_gene: TRBJ2-3
v_gene: TRBV6-2/TRBV6-3
CDR3aa: CASSSIRLAGHKYTDTQYF
CDR3nt: TGTGCCAGCAGTTCCATAAGACTAGCGGGACACAAATACACAGATACGCAGTATTTT

abundance: many
d_gene: -
j_gene: TRBJ2-3
v_gene: TRBV20-1
CDR3aa: CSARKDPSADTQYF
CDR3nt: TGCAGTGCCCGGAAGGATCCCTCGGCGGATACGCAGTATTTT

abundance: few
d_gene: TRBD2
j_gene: TRBJ2-1
v_gene: TRBV4-3
CDR3aa: CASSQEKRREGRVDEQFF
CDR3nt: TGCGCCAGCAGCCAAGAAAAAAGGCGGGAGGGCCGTGTAGATGAGCAGTTCTTC

abundance: few
d_gene: TRBD2
j_gene: TRBJ2-1
v_gene: TRBV18
CDR3aa: CASSPGLAGAWEQFF
CDR3nt: TGTGCCAGCTCACCGGGACTAGCGGGAGCGTGGGAGCAGTTCTTC

abundance: few
d_gene: TRBD2
j_gene: TRBJ2-3
v_gene: TRBV10-3
CDR3aa: CAIRGLTGDTQYF
CDR3nt: TGTGCCATCAGGGGACTAACTGGGGATACGCAGTATTTT

abundance: -
d_gene: -
j_gene: TRBJ2-7
v_gene: TRBV20-1
CDR3aa: CSAREAADYEQYF
CDR3nt: TGCAGTGCTAGAGAGGCAGCCGACTACGAGCAGTACTTC

abundance: -
d_gene: TRBD2
j_gene: TRBJ2-1
v_gene: TRBV7-9
CDR3aa: CASSYSPRLAGNNEQLF
CDR3nt: TGTGCCAGCAGCTACAGCCCTCGGCTAGCGGGAAACAATGAGCAGCTCTTC

abundance: few
d_gene: TRBD2
j_gene: TRBJ2-2
v_gene: TRBV6-2/TRBV6-3
CDR3aa: CASSYSASGDTGELFF
CDR3nt: TGTGCCAGCAGTTATTCTGCTAGCGGGGACACCGGGGAGCTGTTTTTT

abundance: few
d_gene: TRBD2
j_gene: TRBJ2-3
v_gene: TRBV6-4
CDR3aa: CARVPAEREKDTQYF
CDR3nt: TGTGCGAGGGTCCCAGCGGAGCGGGAGAAAGATACGCAGTATTTT

abundance: many
d_gene: -
j_gene: TRBJ1-5
v_gene: TRBV20-1
CDR3aa: CSASDLHRGGGQPQHF
CDR3nt: TGCAGTGCTAGTGACCTCCATAGGGGGGGCGGACAGCCCCAGCATTTT

abundance: many
d_gene: -
j_gene: TRBJ2-7
v_gene: TRBV28
CDR3aa: CASSLRRRGAYEQYF
CDR3nt: TGTGCCAGCAGTTTACGGCGGAGGGGGGCCTACGAGCAGTACTTC

abundance: -
d_gene: -
j_gene: TRBJ2-1
v_gene: TRBV20-1
CDR3aa: CSASPGSGFSYNEQFF
CDR3nt: TGCAGTGCTAGTCCGGGGAGCGGTTTCTCCTACAATGAGCAGTTCTTC

abundance: -
d_gene: -
j_gene: TRBJ2-1
v_gene: TRBV7-9
CDR3aa: CASSFPRGPFKSYNEQFF
CDR3nt: TGTGCCAGCAGCTTTCCCCGGGGACCTTTTAAATCCTACAATGAGCAGTTCTTC

abundance: -
d_gene: TRBD2
j_gene: TRBJ2-3
v_gene: TRBV19
CDR3aa: CASSIATSGSADTQYF
CDR3nt: TGTGCCAGTAGTATTGCCACTAGCGGGAGTGCAGATACGCAGTATTTT

abundance: -
d_gene: TRBD1
j_gene: TRBJ1-5
v_gene: TRBV29-1
CDR3aa: CSVGGAGTGSNQPQHF
CDR3nt: TGCAGCGTTGGGGGGGCCGGGACAGGGAGCAATCAGCCCCAGCATTTT

abundance: -
d_gene: -
j_gene: TRBJ2-3
v_gene: TRBV19
CDR3aa: CAWSSNTQYF
CDR3nt: TGTGCCTGGAGTTCGAATACGCAGTATTTT

abundance: few
d_gene: -
j_gene: TRBJ1-4
v_gene: TRBV4-2
CDR3aa: CASSQTASATNEKLFF
CDR3nt: TGTGCCAGCAGCCAGACGGCCAGTGCAACTAATGAAAAACTGTTTTTT

abundance: few
d_gene: TRBD2
j_gene: TRBJ2-1
v_gene: TRBV7-6
CDR3aa: CASSLEGWLARTSSYNEQFF
CDR3nt: TGTGCCAGCAGCTTAGAAGGTTGGCTAGCGAGGACTAGCTCCTACAATGAGCAGTTCTTC

abundance: once
d_gene: -
j_gene: TRBJ2-7
v_gene: TRBV20-1
CDR3aa: CSVIQGPYEQYF
CDR3nt: TGCAGCGTCATCCAGGGGCCCTACGAGCAGTACTTC

abundance: many
d_gene: TRBD1
j_gene: TRBJ2-3
v_gene: TRBV6-1
CDR3aa: CASCDRGLTDTQYF
CDR3nt: TGTGCCAGCTGCGACAGGGGGCTGACAGATACGCAGTATTTT

abundance: -
d_gene: TRBD2
j_gene: TRBJ2-7
v_gene: TRBV20-1
CDR3aa: CSAPETSGSFSYEQYF
CDR3nt: TGCAGTGCACCCGAGACTAGCGGGAGTTTCTCCTACGAGCAGTACTTC

abundance: -
d_gene: TRBD2
j_gene: TRBJ2-1
v_gene: TRBV6-4
CDR3aa: CASSGTSGGYNEQFF
CDR3nt: TGTGCCAGCAGTGGGACTAGCGGGGGCTACAATGAGCAGTTCTTC

abundance: -
d_gene: -
j_gene: TRBJ1-5
v_gene: TRBV19
CDR3aa: CASSIGFRGKEDQPQHF
CDR3nt: TGTGCCAGTAGTATTGGATTCCGGGGAAAAGAAGATCAGCCCCAGCATTTT

abundance: -
d_gene: TRBD2
j_gene: TRBJ2-3
v_gene: TRBV5-1
CDR3aa: CASSPQAGSTDTQYF
CDR3nt: TGCGCCAGCAGCCCTCAAGCGGGGAGCACAGATACGCAGTATTTT

abundance: -
d_gene: -
j_gene: TRBJ1-1
v_gene: TRBV19
CDR3aa: CASSMGPYPGTEAFF
CDR3nt: TGTGCCAGTAGTATGGGGCCTTACCCTGGCACTGAAGCTTTCTTT

abundance: -
d_gene: -
j_gene: TRBJ1-1
v_gene: TRBV7-2
CDR3aa: CASSFQTRNHKAFF
CDR3nt: TGTGCCAGCAGCTTCCAGACCCGAAATCATAAAGCTTTCTTT

abundance: -
d_gene: -
j_gene: TRBJ2-4
v_gene: TRBV11-2
CDR3aa: CASSAGQWNIQYF
CDR3nt: TGTGCCAGCAGCGCGGGACAGTGGAACATTCAGTACTTC

abundance: -
d_gene: TRBD2
j_gene: TRBJ2-3
v_gene: TRBV4-2
CDR3aa: CASSQGGLAGGGTDTQYF
CDR3nt: TGTGCCAGCAGCCAAGGGGGGCTAGCGGGAGGCGGCACAGATACGCAGTATTTT

abundance: -
d_gene: -
j_gene: TRBJ2-2
v_gene: TRBV6-1
CDR3aa: CASNPRPFANTGELFF
CDR3nt: TGTGCCAGCAACCCCAGGCCATTCGCGAACACCGGGGAGCTGTTTTTT

abundance: few
d_gene: -
j_gene: TRBJ1-1
v_gene: TRBV20-1
CDR3aa: CSARDGLDEAFF
CDR3nt: TGCAGTGCTAGAGATGGTCTGGACGAAGCTTTCTTT

abundance: -
d_gene: -
j_gene: TRBJ1-1
v_gene: TRBV18
CDR3aa: CASSPLRDQNTEAFF
CDR3nt: TGTGCCAGCTCACCACTACGGGACCAGAACACTGAAGCTTTCTTT

abundance: -
d_gene: TRBD2
j_gene: TRBJ2-3
v_gene: TRBV29-1
CDR3aa: CSVMGLAVSTDTQYF
CDR3nt: TGCAGCGTAATGGGACTAGCGGTAAGCACAGATACGCAGTATTTT

abundance: -
d_gene: -
j_gene: TRBJ2-1
v_gene: TRBV6-1
CDR3aa: CASSPGAIRSAGYNEQFF
CDR3nt: TGTGCCAGCAGTCCTGGGGCGATTCGGAGCGCGGGCTACAATGAGCAGTTCTTC

abundance: -
d_gene: -
j_gene: TRBJ2-5
v_gene: TRBV10-3
CDR3aa: CAISERASRGQETQYF
CDR3nt: TGTGCCATCAGTGAACGGGCGAGCAGGGGCCAAGAGACCCAGTACTTC

abundance: -
d_gene: -
j_gene: TRBJ2-5
v_gene: TRBV25-1
CDR3aa: CAGGNQETQYF
CDR3nt: TGTGCCGGAGGGAATCAAGAGACCCAGTACTTC

abundance: once
d_gene: -
j_gene: TRBJ1-5
v_gene: TRBV6-1
CDR3aa: CASSEDRNQPQHF
CDR3nt: TGTGCCAGCAGTGAAGACCGGAATCAGCCCCAGCATTTT

abundance: -
d_gene: -
j_gene: TRBJ2-1
v_gene: TRBV24-1
CDR3aa: CATKASSAGEQFF
CDR3nt: TGTGCCACCAAGGCTAGCAGCGCGGGCGAGCAGTTCTTC

abundance: many
d_gene: TRBD2
j_gene: TRBJ2-1
v_gene: TRBV27
CDR3aa: CASSLVLAGAEEQFF
CDR3nt: TGTGCCAGCAGTTTAGTACTAGCGGGAGCTGAGGAGCAGTTCTTC

abundance: -
d_gene: TRBD2
j_gene: TRBJ2-3
v_gene: TRBV6-6
CDR3aa: CGSRVAGGPTDTQYF
CDR3nt: TGTGGCAGCCGGGTGGCGGGAGGGCCAACAGATACGCAGTATTTT